This TCR beta chain is from a study of blood T cells in healthy people across ages. Overall study results and limits: No conclusive comparison of naive versus antigen-experienced cells was possible with unsorted PBMCs.

V was cut by 4 bases and J by 3 bases, with 7 bases left in between. The CDR3 spans 13 residues. Germline CDR1 is SNHLY and CDR2 is FYNNEI. Together with a sample-barcoded 5' primer, a J-beta primer mix was included in a second PCR lasting about 6 to 11 cycles. MiXCR, run by TCRdb on the 5' RACE reads, gives a single entry per CDR3 protein. The sample consists of roughly 1.9 million distinct CDR3 sequences, 35% to 50% of them appearing once. This clonotype has a handful of counts. What it binds is not known. Sequenced material: blood. The V and J genes are TRBV2 and TRBJ1-5; D remains unclear. This TCR came from a human donor in good health. CDR3 sequence: CASSGYLNQPQHF. CDR3 DNA sequence: TGTGCCAGCAGTGGGTACCTCAATCAGCCCCAGCATTTT.